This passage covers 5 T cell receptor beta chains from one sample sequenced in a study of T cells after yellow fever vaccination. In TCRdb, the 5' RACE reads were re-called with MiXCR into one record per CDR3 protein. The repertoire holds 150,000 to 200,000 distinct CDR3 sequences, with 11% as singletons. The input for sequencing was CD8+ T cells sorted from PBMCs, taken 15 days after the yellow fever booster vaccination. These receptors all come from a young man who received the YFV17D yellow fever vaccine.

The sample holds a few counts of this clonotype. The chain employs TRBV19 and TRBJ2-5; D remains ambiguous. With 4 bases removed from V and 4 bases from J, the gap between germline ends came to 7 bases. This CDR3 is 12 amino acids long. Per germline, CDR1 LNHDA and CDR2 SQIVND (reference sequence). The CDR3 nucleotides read TGTGCCAGTAGTACCGGCGGAGAGACCCAGTACTTC. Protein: CASSTGGETQYF.

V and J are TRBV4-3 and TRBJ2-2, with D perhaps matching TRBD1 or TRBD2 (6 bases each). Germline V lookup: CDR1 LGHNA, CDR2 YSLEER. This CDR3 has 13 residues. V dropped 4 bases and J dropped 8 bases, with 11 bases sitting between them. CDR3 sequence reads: CASSPRGVGELFF. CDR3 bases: TGCGCCAGCAGCCCTAGGGGGGTGGGGGAGCTGTTTTTT.

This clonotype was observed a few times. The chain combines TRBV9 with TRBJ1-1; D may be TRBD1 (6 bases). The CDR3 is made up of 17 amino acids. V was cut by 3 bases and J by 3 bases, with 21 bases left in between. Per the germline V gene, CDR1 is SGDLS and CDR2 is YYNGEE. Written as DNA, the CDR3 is TGTGCCAGCAGCGCAGTAAATAACAGGGAGAACTACACTGAAGCTTTCTTT. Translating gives CASSAVNNRENYTEAFF.

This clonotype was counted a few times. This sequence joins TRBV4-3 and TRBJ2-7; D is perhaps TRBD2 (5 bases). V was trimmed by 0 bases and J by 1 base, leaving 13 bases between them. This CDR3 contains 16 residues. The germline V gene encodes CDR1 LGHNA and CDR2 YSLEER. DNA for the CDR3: TGCGCCAGCAGCCAAGATCGGGGAGTAGGGTCCTACGAGCAGTACTTC. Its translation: CASSQDRGVGSYEQYF.

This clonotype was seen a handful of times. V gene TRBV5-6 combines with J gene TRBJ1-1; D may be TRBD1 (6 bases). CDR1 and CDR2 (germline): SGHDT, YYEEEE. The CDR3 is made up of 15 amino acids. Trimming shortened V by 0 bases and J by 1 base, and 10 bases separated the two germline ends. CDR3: CASSLERRGNTEAFF. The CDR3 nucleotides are TGTGCCAGCAGCTTGGAGCGCAGGGGGAACACTGAAGCTTTCTTT.